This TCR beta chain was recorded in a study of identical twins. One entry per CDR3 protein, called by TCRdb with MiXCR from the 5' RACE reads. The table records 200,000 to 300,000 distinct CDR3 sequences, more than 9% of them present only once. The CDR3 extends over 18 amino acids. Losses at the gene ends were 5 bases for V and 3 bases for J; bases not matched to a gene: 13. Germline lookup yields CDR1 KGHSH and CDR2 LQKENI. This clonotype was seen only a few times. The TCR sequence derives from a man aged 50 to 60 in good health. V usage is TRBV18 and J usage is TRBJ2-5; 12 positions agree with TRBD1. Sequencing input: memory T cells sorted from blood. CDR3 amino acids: CASSSGTGGARPKETQYF. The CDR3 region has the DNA TGTGCCAGCTCATCCGGGACAGGGGGCGCGCGGCCGAAAGAGACCCAGTACTTC.